Listed below are T cell receptor beta chains from one sample, sequenced in a study of cytomegalovirus exposure and HLA in healthy donors. Using immunoSEQ multiplex PCR, the repertoire was profiled, and TCRdb retains in-frame clones only, with some absent. The sample has around 100,000 clones; about 60% are singletons. Sample: PBMCs. These receptors came from a woman younger than 45 in good health and CMV-seronegative. Both conserved end residues are part of each CDR3.

V gene	J gene	CDR3 protein
TRBV28	TRBJ1-4	CASSLTGQGVAVIEKLFF
TRBV13	TRBJ2-1	CASSQISDRANEQFF
TRBV5-6	TRBJ2-1	CASSLRGGSYNEQFF
TRBV5-4	TRBJ2-5	CASSLAGSEETQYF
TRBV9	TRBJ2-7	CASSVSGRDDEQYF
TRBV28	TRBJ1-1	CASSLIPEQTEAFF
TRBV18	TRBJ2-1	CASSPEAAHNEQFF
TRBV5-8	TRBJ1-5	CASSSRTGGRFNQPQHF
TRBV18	TRBJ1-5	CASSRTAGAGQPQHF
TRBV27	TRBJ2-3	CASTFSGGTDTQYF
TRBV18	TRBJ2-7	CASSGQGAKYEQYF
TRBV18	TRBJ1-1	CASSPPKTMNTEAFF
TRBV29-1	TRBJ2-1	CSVARGNEQFF
TRBV6-4	TRBJ1-2	CASSEGSGGMRYTF
TRBV9	TRBJ2-5	CASSVASRTSGGQETQYF
TRBV4-1	TRBJ2-7	CASSVRGLSPSGSPGYEQYF
TRBV28	TRBJ1-2	CASSPASTPKTGSAGYTF
TRBV15	TRBJ2-7	CATSRGLMGTSSDEQYF
TRBV30	TRBJ1-1	CAWILRGRDTEAFF
TRBV7-3	TRBJ1-5	CASSPGQTRNQPQHF
TRBV5-1	TRBJ1-1	CASSRDRGTEAFF
TRBV7-9	TRBJ2-3	CASSLGGTDTQYF
TRBV7-2	TRBJ2-5	CASSSRDFQETQYF
TRBV5-6	TRBJ2-7	CASSPSWGQGDHEQYF
TRBV14	TRBJ2-7	CASSPFLSSTYEQYF
TRBV7-8	TRBJ2-3	CASSFTGEKADTQYF
TRBV6-4	TRBJ2-2	CASRTSNTGELFF